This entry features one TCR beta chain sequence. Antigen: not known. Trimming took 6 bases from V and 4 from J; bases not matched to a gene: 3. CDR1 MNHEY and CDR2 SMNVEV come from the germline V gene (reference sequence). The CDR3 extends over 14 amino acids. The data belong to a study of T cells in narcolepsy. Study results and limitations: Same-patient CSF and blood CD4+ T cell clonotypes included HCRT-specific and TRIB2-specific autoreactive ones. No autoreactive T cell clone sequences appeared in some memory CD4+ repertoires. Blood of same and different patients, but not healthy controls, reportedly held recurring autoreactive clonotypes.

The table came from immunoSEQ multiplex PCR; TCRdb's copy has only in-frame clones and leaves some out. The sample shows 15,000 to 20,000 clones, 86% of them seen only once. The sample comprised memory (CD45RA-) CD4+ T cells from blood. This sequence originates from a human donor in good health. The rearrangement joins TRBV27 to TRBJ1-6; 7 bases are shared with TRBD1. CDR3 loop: CASRSGQYNSPLHF. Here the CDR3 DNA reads TGTGCCAGCAGATCGGGACAGTATAATTCACCCCTCCACTTT.